These T cell receptor beta chains were read from a single sample in a study of regulatory T cells in long-lasting Graves disease. One entry per CDR3 protein, called by TCRdb with MiXCR from the multiplex PCR reads. This repertoire shows 300,000 to 400,000 distinct CDR3 sequences, around 20% found once; its top ten account for 29%. The sample in question was peripheral blood mononuclear cells (PBMCs), obtained when the disease was refractory, from a patient treated with antithyroid drugs. All receptors derive from a female donor with Graves disease. CDR3s include the opening cysteine and the closing phenylalanine or tryptophan. D genes are given only for firm matches. Not all rows give a size; the values are once, few, many and, for expanded clones, a class.

clone_size,d_call,j_call,v_call,cdr3_nt,cdr3_aa
.,TRBD1,TRBJ2-5,TRBV19,TGTGCCAGTAGTATAAACAGGGGAGAGACCCAGTACTTC,CASSINRGETQYF
.,TRBD2,TRBJ2-5,TRBV2,TGTGCCAGCAGTAAGCGGGAGTACCAAGAGACCCAGTACTTC,CASSKREYQETQYF
many,TRBD1,TRBJ1-1,TRBV10-3,TGTGCCATCACTAATAACAGGGGGTGGACTGAAGCTTTCTTT,CAITNNRGWTEAFF
.,.,TRBJ2-7,TRBV6-5,TGTGCCAGCAGTTACTCCGACGCAAGACGGGACAAGCCTAATTTCGAATACGAGCAGTACTTC,CASSYSDARRDKPNFEYEQYF
.,.,TRBJ2-2,TRBV6-1,TGTGCCAGCAGCTTAGAGGCCGTCACCGGGGAGCTGTTTTTT,CASSLEAVTGELFF
many,.,TRBJ2-7,TRBV28,TGTGCCAGCAGTCCCTCGGGGGCCTACGAGCAGTACTTC,CASSPSGAYEQYF
many,TRBD1,TRBJ1-2,TRBV24-1,TGTGCCACCAGTGATCGACCGGGACAGGGGGCTTCCAACTATGGCTACACCTTC,CATSDRPGQGASNYGYTF
.,.,TRBJ1-6,TRBV27,TGTGCCAGCAGTTTATCGCGGAACACCTCACCCCTCCACTTT,CASSLSRNTSPLHF
.,.,TRBJ1-1,TRBV29-1,TGCAGCGTTGCTAGGTCTGTGAACACTGAAGCTTTCTTT,CSVARSVNTEAFF
many,TRBD1,TRBJ1-1,TRBV3-1,TGTGCCAGCAGCCAAGGAACAGGGGTAACTGAAGCTTTCTTT,CASSQGTGVTEAFF
many,.,TRBJ2-2,TRBV28,TGTGCCAGCAGGTCCGGGGCGGGACCCAACACCGGGGAGCTGTTTTTT,CASRSGAGPNTGELFF
.,TRBD1,TRBJ1-2,TRBV2,TGTGCCAGCAGCGCCTTTCAGGGGGGCGGCTACACCTTC,CASSAFQGGGYTF
many,TRBD2,TRBJ2-7,TRBV27,TGTGCCAGCAGTCCCCGGACTAGCGGGAGCCCGCAGCAGTACTTC,CASSPRTSGSPQQYF
few,TRBD1,TRBJ1-1,TRBV5-1,TGCGCCAGCAGACCGGGACAGACCGCCGGCACTGAAGCTTTCTTT,CASRPGQTAGTEAFF
.,.,TRBJ1-1,TRBV18,TGTGCCAGCTCACCCGACCCCGATCATGAAGCTTTCTTT,CASSPDPDHEAFF
.,.,TRBJ1-3,TRBV3-1,TGTGCCAGCAGCCAAGATTTGGGGGCTTTTGGAAACACCATATATTTT,CASSQDLGAFGNTIYF
many,TRBD2,TRBJ2-5,TRBV3-1,TGTGCCAGCAGCTTCGGTAGCGGGGTTCGGGAGACCCAGTACTTC,CASSFGSGVRETQYF
many,.,TRBJ2-5,TRBV12-3/TRBV12-4,TGTGCCAGCAGTTTGAACATCCAAGAGACCCAGTACTTC,CASSLNIQETQYF
.,TRBD1,TRBJ1-1,TRBV7-2,TGTGCCTTAACAGGGGGCCAGGGTCGGAGCAACACTGAAGCTTTCTTT,CALTGGQGRSNTEAFF
few,TRBD2,TRBJ2-2,TRBV12-3/TRBV12-4,TGTGCCAGCAGTTTGGCCCTAGCGGGACGATACACCGGGGAGCTGTTTTTT,CASSLALAGRYTGELFF
.,.,TRBJ1-5,TRBV5-1,TGCGCCAGCAGCTTGGCCGGGGGGGATCAGCCCCAGCATTTT,CASSLAGGDQPQHF
many,.,TRBJ1-2,TRBV20-1,TGCAGTGCGTACCGCGGACAGCCGCAGAGAGGCTACACCTTC,CSAYRGQPQRGYTF
.,.,TRBJ2-7,TRBV20-1,TGCAGTGCTAGAGACCCGACAGGTACCTACGAGCAGTACTTC,CSARDPTGTYEQYF
.,TRBD1,TRBJ2-7,TRBV4-1,TGCGCCAGCAGTGACAGGGTACACTACGAGCAGTACTTC,CASSDRVHYEQYF
many,TRBD1,TRBJ2-7,TRBV6-2/TRBV6-3,TGTGCCACCACTTCAGGGGGTCTCTGGCGCGAGCAGTACTTC,CATTSGGLWREQYF
.,.,TRBJ1-3,TRBV7-2,TGTGCCAGCAGCCCAATAGGCTCTGGAAACACCATATATTTT,CASSPIGSGNTIYF
few,TRBD1,TRBJ1-2,TRBV14,TGTGCCAGCAGCCTTAGACAGGGGCATGGCTACACCTTC,CASSLRQGHGYTF
many,.,TRBJ2-7,TRBV6-5,TGTGCCAGCAGTTACGATTCCAGGGGTGTCTACGAGCAGTACTTC,CASSYDSRGVYEQYF
.,TRBD2,TRBJ2-5,TRBV20-1,TGCAGTGCTAGAGATCGATTAGCGGGAATCCAAGAGACCCAGTACTTC,CSARDRLAGIQETQYF